Described below is a single T cell receptor beta chain sequence and its context. Under the authors' procedure: From reference gene primer amplification, estimates of nucleated cell counts were derived. TCRdb's table, derived via immunoSEQ multiplex PCR, lists solely in-frame clones and lacks some. V, J and clone size reflect that table, while D and trimming were determined from the DNA. The repertoire has around 80,000 clones, about four fifths of them found once; the top ten carry approximately 9.1%. CDR3 size: 18 residues. The J segment lost 5 bases and the V segment lost 6 bases, leaving 18 bases of the junction unmatched. Germline values: CDR1 KGHSH, CDR2 LQKENI. The record originates from a study of blood T cell repertoires in COVID-19. Looking at the study overall: The United States, Italy and Spain were the sources of the acute and convalescent COVID-19 samples. Sources were T cells, B-cell-depleted T cells, or PBMCs; the material itself was cDNA or gDNA.

J is TRBJ1-1 and V is TRBV18; 10 bases are shared with TRBD1. This TCR was sampled from a human donor in a cohort sampled during active COVID-19. Specimen: peripheral blood. In DNA, the CDR3 is TGTGCCAGCTCCCCCCCACCTCGACAGGGGGCGCTGGGGACTGAAGCTTTCTTT. Amino acids: CASSPPPRQGALGTEAFF.